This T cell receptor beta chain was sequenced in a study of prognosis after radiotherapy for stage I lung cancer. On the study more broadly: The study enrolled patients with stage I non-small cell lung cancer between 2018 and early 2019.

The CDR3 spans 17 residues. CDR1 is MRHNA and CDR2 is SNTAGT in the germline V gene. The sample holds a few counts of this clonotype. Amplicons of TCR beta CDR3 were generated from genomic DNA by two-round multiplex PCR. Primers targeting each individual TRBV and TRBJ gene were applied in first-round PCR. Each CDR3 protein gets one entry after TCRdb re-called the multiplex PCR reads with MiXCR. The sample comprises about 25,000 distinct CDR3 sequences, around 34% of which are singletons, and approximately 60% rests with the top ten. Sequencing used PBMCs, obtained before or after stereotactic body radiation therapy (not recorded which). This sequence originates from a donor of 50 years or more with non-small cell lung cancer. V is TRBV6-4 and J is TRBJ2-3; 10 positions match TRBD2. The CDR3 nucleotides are TGTGTCCCCTCGTGTCTAGCGGGAGATGGAGGCACAGATACGCAGTATTTT. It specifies CVPSCLAGDGGTDTQYF.